Listed below are T cell receptor beta chains from one sample, sequenced in a study of TIL therapy for anti-PD-1-resistant metastatic lung cancer. Sequenced by immunoSEQ multiplex PCR; TCRdb stores in-frame clones only, minus some. The sample includes roughly 26,000 clones, just under 75% of them seen just once. The source material was tumor tissue, sampled at baseline. The receptors come from a person between 25 and 80 years old with non-small cell lung cancer. CDR3s include the opening cysteine and the closing phenylalanine or tryptophan. A D gene is named only where the DNA matches it firmly. Clone sizes are given selectively: once, few, many, or a class where the clone is expanded.

CDR3	DNA	size	D	V	J
CASRTGERYEQYF	TGCGCCAGCAGGACGGGAGAAAGATACGAGCAGTACTTC	.	.	TRBV5-1	TRBJ2-7
CASSLAFSGNEQYF	TGCGCCAGCAGCTTGGCCTTTAGCGGGAACGAGCAGTACTTC	.	TRBD2	TRBV5-1	TRBJ2-7
CASSYNSLAKNIQYF	TGTGCCAGCAGTTATAACAGCCTAGCCAAAAACATTCAGTACTTC	.	.	TRBV6-5	TRBJ2-4
CASSPPDRGWDRAFF	TGTGCCAGCAGTCCCCCTGACAGGGGCTGGGATAGGGCTTTCTTT	.	TRBD1	TRBV27	TRBJ1-1
CASSPPHAWYEQYF	TGTGCCAGCAGTCCCCCCCACGCGTGGTACGAGCAGTACTTC	.	.	TRBV27	TRBJ2-7
CASKFAGNTEAFF	TGTGCCAGTAAATTCGCGGGGAACACTGAAGCTTTCTTT	few	.	TRBV19	TRBJ1-1
CASSLTVTSGQRGETQYF	TGTGCCAGCAGCTTAACCGTCACTAGCGGACAGAGGGGGGAGACCCAGTACTTC	.	TRBD2	TRBV7-2	TRBJ2-5
CASSLYPATSGNTIYF	TGTGCCAGCAGCTTATACCCGGCCACCTCTGGAAACACCATATATTTT	.	.	TRBV7-2	TRBJ1-3
CASSLVAGAETQYF	TGCGCCAGCAGCTTGGTTGCAGGGGCCGAGACCCAGTACTTC	.	.	TRBV5-1	TRBJ2-5
CSARGWTGQYF	TGCAGTGCTAGAGGATGGACGGGGCAGTACTTC	.	.	TRBV20-1	TRBJ2-7
CASSVEVRGANNEQFF	TGTGCCAGCAGCGTAGAGGTTCGGGGGGCCAACAATGAGCAGTTCTTC	.	.	TRBV9	TRBJ2-1
CASGQYYDRVRAMNTEAFF	TGTGCTAGTGGCCAATACTATGACAGGGTAAGGGCCATGAACACTGAAGCTTTCTTT	few	TRBD1	TRBV12-5	TRBJ1-1
CASSPRGAVRTDTQYF	TGTGCCAGCAGTCCTCGTGGGGCGGTAAGGACAGATACGCAGTATTTT	.	.	TRBV6-6	TRBJ2-3
CASRGATDTQYF	TGTGCCAGTCGGGGAGCCACAGATACGCAGTATTTT	.	.	TRBV5-4	TRBJ2-3
CASSIVDGRRGPGETQYF	TGTGCCAGTAGTATAGTGGACGGCAGGCGGGGACCCGGAGAGACCCAGTACTTC	.	.	TRBV19	TRBJ2-5
CASSVGTGAPYEQYF	TGTGCCAGCAGCGTAGGGACAGGGGCGCCCTACGAGCAGTACTTC	.	TRBD1	TRBV9	TRBJ2-7
CASSLLSGTGDTEAFF	TGTGCCAGCAGCTTGCTATCCGGGACAGGGGACACTGAAGCTTTCTTT	once	TRBD1	TRBV5-6	TRBJ1-1
CASSVLPSSMNTEAFF	TGTGCCAGCAGCGTACTTCCCAGTAGTATGAACACTGAAGCTTTCTTT	.	.	TRBV9	TRBJ1-1
CASSLGQTDYEQYF	TGCGCCAGCAGCCTCGGACAGACTGACTACGAGCAGTACTTC	.	.	TRBV5-1	TRBJ2-7
CASSPGQGNQPQHF	TGTGCCAGCTCACCGGGACAGGGGAATCAGCCCCAGCATTTT	.	TRBD1	TRBV18	TRBJ1-5
CASSQEGSREETQYF	TGCGCCAGCAGCCAAGAAGGCTCAAGAGAAGAGACCCAGTACTTC	.	.	TRBV4-1	TRBJ2-5
CASSYSGEYGYTF	TGTGCCAGCAGTTACTCAGGGGAGTATGGCTACACCTTC	.	.	TRBV6-5	TRBJ1-2
CASSWGQGGNYGYTF	TGCGCCAGCAGCTGGGGACAGGGCGGTAACTATGGCTACACCTTC	once	TRBD1	TRBV5-1	TRBJ1-2
CSVGTGPNFNYGYTF	TGCAGCGTTGGGACAGGTCCGAACTTTAACTATGGCTACACCTTC	once	TRBD1	TRBV29-1	TRBJ1-2
CASSLAAGDHEQYF	TGTGCCAGCAGCCTAGCAGCGGGGGACCACGAGCAGTACTTC	.	TRBD2	TRBV7-2	TRBJ2-7
CASRRTEPYNEQFF	TGTGCCAGCCGAAGAACAGAGCCCTACAATGAGCAGTTCTTC	.	.	TRBV19	TRBJ2-1
CASSLSSYNSPLHF	TGCGCCAGCAGCTTGTCCTCCTATAATTCACCCCTCCACTTT	.	.	TRBV5-1	TRBJ1-6
CSVADRFDQPQHF	TGCAGCGTTGCTGACAGGTTCGACCAGCCCCAGCATTTT	.	.	TRBV29-1	TRBJ1-5
CASSLSPYNEQFF	TGTGCCAGCAGTTTATCCCCCTACAATGAGCAGTTCTTC	.	.	TRBV27	TRBJ2-1
CASSLTGGTDTQYF	TGTGCCAGCAGCTTAACAGGGGGAACAGATACGCAGTATTTT	few	TRBD1	TRBV7-9	TRBJ2-3
CASSYRDFHTDTQYF	TGTGCCAGCAGCTATAGGGACTTCCACACAGATACGCAGTATTTT	medium-sized	.	TRBV7-9	TRBJ2-3
CASSLVGDSHYEQYF	TGTGCCAGCAGCTTAGTCGGGGACAGCCACTACGAGCAGTACTTC	few	TRBD1	TRBV7-2	TRBJ2-7
CASSLAGGYRDGYTF	TGTGCCAGCAGCTTAGCGGGCGGGTATCGGGATGGCTACACCTTC	.	.	TRBV7-2	TRBJ1-2
CASSGGTGKETQYF	TGTGCCAGCAGTGGGGGGACAGGGAAAGAGACCCAGTACTTC	.	TRBD1	TRBV6-4	TRBJ2-5
CAWSPGGTTIYF	TGTGCCTGGAGTCCCGGGGGGACCACCATATATTTT	.	.	TRBV30	TRBJ1-3
CASSEWGGYTF	TGTGCCAGCAGTGAGTGGGGAGGCTACACCTTC	.	.	TRBV6-1	TRBJ1-2
CASSARGASTQYF	TGTGCCAGCAGCGCTCGGGGAGCCTCTACGCAGTATTTT	once	.	TRBV14	TRBJ2-3
CASSSGWDTGELFF	TGTGCCAGCAGCTCGGGGTGGGACACCGGGGAGCTGTTTTTT	.	.	TRBV14	TRBJ2-2
CASSRQNREPQHF	TGTGCCAGCTCACGACAGAATAGGGAGCCCCAGCATTTT	.	.	TRBV18	TRBJ1-5
CASSHHGSGGSPGEQYF	TGTGCCAGCAGCCACCATGGGAGCGGGGGTTCCCCGGGGGAGCAGTACTTC	once	TRBD2	TRBV7-6	TRBJ2-7
CASSLVYGQPNTGELFF	TGCGCCAGCAGCTTGGTCTATGGACAGCCGAACACCGGGGAGCTGTTTTTT	.	.	TRBV5-1	TRBJ2-2
CASSLDGGGTADTQYF	TGTGCCAGCAGCTTGGATGGCGGGGGGACGGCAGATACGCAGTATTTT	.	TRBD2	TRBV5-4	TRBJ2-3
CASSQGIAGGASNQPQHF	TGCGCCAGCAGCCAAGGGATTGCGGGGGGAGCCAGCAATCAGCCCCAGCATTTT	.	.	TRBV4-1	TRBJ1-5
CAWAGGGLADTQYF	TGTGCCTGGGCTGGCGGGGGTTTAGCAGATACGCAGTATTTT	.	TRBD2	TRBV30	TRBJ2-3
CAWTPGQGGKYF	TGTGCCTGGACCCCAGGACAGGGTGGGAAGTACTTC	.	TRBD1	TRBV30	TRBJ2-7
CASRRGQGSLEQYF	TGTGCCAGCAGACGGGGACAGGGGTCCCTCGAGCAGTACTTC	.	TRBD1	TRBV6-6	TRBJ2-7
CSVNPGGNTEAFF	TGCAGCGTTAACCCAGGGGGGAACACTGAAGCTTTCTTT	few	TRBD1	TRBV29-1	TRBJ1-1
CASSLGGGTPYEQYF	TGTGCCAGCAGCCTCGGAGGAGGGACCCCCTACGAGCAGTACTTC	.	.	TRBV11-2	TRBJ2-7
CATSRDSGVNNEQFF	TGTGCCACCAGCAGAGACTCGGGGGTAAACAATGAGCAGTTCTTC	.	.	TRBV15	TRBJ2-1